These 30 T cell receptor beta chains originate from one sample sequenced in a study of cytomegalovirus exposure and HLA in healthy donors. Primers for the PCR totalled 60 Vbeta and 13 Jbeta. TCRdb's table, derived via immunoSEQ multiplex PCR, lists solely in-frame clones and lacks some. This table holds some 80,000 clones. Input material: PBMCs. These receptor sequences come from a man between 45 and 60 years old in good health and CMV-seropositive.

The V gene is TRBV7-2, the J gene TRBJ2-1, with 10 bases identical to TRBD1. This CDR3 spans 16 amino acids. Germline CDR1 reads SGHTA; CDR2 reads FQGNSA. Trimming removed 1 base from V and 7 bases from J; junction bases left unmatched: 7. The CDR3 loop is CASSLGPGQGRNEQFF. The CDR3, as DNA: TGTGCCAGCAGCTTAGGCCCGGGACAGGGGAGAAATGAGCAGTTCTTC.

This rearrangement joins TRBV5-1 to TRBJ2-6; tentatively, D is TRBD1 (5 bases). The V gene's germline CDR1 is SGHRS and CDR2 YFSETQ. The CDR3 is 16 residues long. Deletions cut 0 bases from V and 0 bases from J, with 7 bases between. CDR3 sequence reads: CASSLDGHSGANVLTF. The CDR3, as DNA: TGCGCCAGCAGCTTGGACGGACACTCTGGGGCCAACGTCCTGACTTTC.

Here the CDR3 DNA reads TGTGCCAGCAGCTTAGATGGGGCGTACTTCTACGAGCAGTACTTC. It is translated as CASSLDGAYFYEQYF. The chain combines TRBV11-2 with TRBJ2-7; D is perhaps TRBD1 (5 bases). Germline V gives CDR1 SGHAT, CDR2 FQNNGV. V lost 0 bases and J lost 3, with 12 bases in between. The CDR3 is 15 residues long.

This chain uses TRBV19 with TRBJ2-4, with 8 bases that match TRBD1. J gave up 5 bases and V 8 bases, and 5 bases lay outside the gene matches. The CDR3 has 13 residues. Germline-derived CDR1 and CDR2 are LNHDA and SQIVND (reference sequence). This CDR3 is CASWGQAQNIQYF. The CDR3 coding sequence is TGTGCCAGTTGGGGACAGGCCCAAAACATTCAGTACTTC.

V is TRBV11-2 and J is TRBJ2-4; weak D call: TRBD2 (5 bases). V shed 7 bases and J shed 0 bases, with 13 bases lying between them. Germline V gene lookup returns CDR1 SGHAT and CDR2 FQNNGV. The CDR3 has 15 residues. Written as DNA, the CDR3 is TGTGCCAGCACCCCGGCGGGTTTAGCCAAAAACATTCAGTACTTC. Its translation is CASTPAGLAKNIQYF.

CDR3 amino acids: CASSRRRREQSYEQYV. As DNA, the CDR3 is TGTGCCAGCTCCCGACGGAGGCGGGAACAGTCCTACGAGCAGTACGTC. The chain employs TRBV7-6 and TRBJ2-7; possibly TRBD2 for D (6 bases). The ends were cut back, 8 bases at V and 1 base at J, with 21 bases in the middle. The CDR3 is made up of 16 amino acids. CDR1 and CDR2 (germline): SGHVS, FNYEAQ.

The J gene is TRBJ1-4, the V gene TRBV30; 10 nucleotides agree with TRBD1. The CDR3 extends over 13 amino acids. Germline loops: CDR1 GTSNPN, CDR2 SVGIG (reference sequence). The J segment lost 10 bases and the V segment lost 5 bases, leaving 7 bases of the junction unmatched. CDR3 nucleotides: TGTGCCTGGGACCGGGACAGGGGAGGAAAACTGTTTTTT. It translates to CAWDRDRGGKLFF.

The rearrangement joins TRBV9 to TRBJ1-2; 8 bases are shared with TRBD1. Germline values: CDR1 SGDLS, CDR2 YYNGEE. The CDR3 runs 16 residues. J gave up 1 base and V 3 bases, and 8 bases lay outside the gene matches. The CDR3 DNA reads TGTGCCAGCAGCGGTTTTATTGGACAGGGTAACTATGGCTACACCTTC. Protein: CASSGFIGQGNYGYTF.

The chain joins TRBV5-4 to TRBJ2-7, with D maybe TRBD1 (6 bases). Germline V gene lookup returns CDR1 SGHNT and CDR2 YYREEE (reference sequence). V lost 2 bases to trimming and J lost 2 bases, with 11 bases between them. The CDR3 has 14 residues. The CDR3 loop is CASSFYRETYEQYV. The CDR3, as DNA: TGTGCCAGCAGCTTCTACAGGGAAACCTACGAGCAGTACGTC.

The chain employs TRBV12-5 and TRBJ2-3; D is possibly TRBD1 (6 bases). V shed 4 bases and J shed 3 bases, with 11 bases lying between them. The V gene's germline CDR1 is LGHNT and CDR2 FRNRAP. CDR3 length: 14 amino acids. The DNA of the CDR3 is TGTGCTAGTGGTTCCGGACAGCCTACAGATACGCAGTATTTT. Encoded protein: CASGSGQPTDTQYF.

The CDR3, as DNA: TGTGCCAGCAGTGAAGAGGCAGGGAACTATGGCTACACCTTC. Translating gives CASSEEAGNYGYTF. V is TRBV2 and J is TRBJ1-2; a possible D gene is TRBD1 (5 bases). The length of the CDR3 is 14 residues. V lost 1 base, J lost 2 bases, and 8 bases lay in between. The germline gives CDR1 SNHLY, CDR2 FYNNEI.

V usage is TRBV7-6 and J usage is TRBJ1-5, with D unclear. This CDR3 spans 16 amino acids. V gave up 1 base and J gave up 3 bases, with 13 bases separating them. Germline CDR1 reads SGHVS; CDR2 reads FNYEAQ. The CDR3 nucleotides read TGTGCCAGCAGCTTAGAGGTTTTACAGAACAATCAGCCCCAGCATTTT. Translating it yields CASSLEVLQNNQPQHF.

Of note for this clone: This sample includes further DNA sequences coding for the same CDR3. V usage is TRBV19 and J usage is TRBJ2-3; 7 nucleotides match TRBD2. The CDR3 sequence is 18 residues long. The V gene's germline CDR1 is LNHDA and CDR2 SQIVND (reference sequence). In DNA form, the CDR3 reads TGTGACACAAGTAAGTTGGAGGGTCTAGCGGTTAGCACAGATACGCAGTATTTT. It is translated as CDTSKLEGLAVSTDTQYF.

The CDR3 DNA reads as TGTGCCAGCAGCTTCCGGGCCCGGGGGAGCTATGGCTACACCTTC. Translation gives CASSFRARGSYGYTF. The chain couples TRBV7-2 to TRBJ1-2; D possibly corresponds to TRBD1 (5 bases). The CDR3 is 15 amino acids. The V gene lost 3 bases and the J gene lost 4 bases, with 15 bases spanning the gap. Germline values: CDR1 SGHTA, CDR2 FQGNSA.

The CDR3 reads CASSSGQPRGEQYF. CDR3 nucleotides: TGTGCCAGCAGCTCTGGACAGCCCCGCGGCGAGCAGTACTTC. The J gene is TRBJ2-7, the V gene TRBV7-6; D perhaps matches TRBD1 (6 bases). This CDR3 comprises 14 residues. Trimming removed 4 bases at V and 6 bases at J, with 16 bases between. CDR1 and CDR2 from the germline V gene are SGHVS and FNYEAQ.

The rearrangement uses TRBV7-9 and TRBJ2-7, with D uncertain. This CDR3 contains 13 residues. Between the trimmed V and J ends, which lost 8 bases and 1 base, there was a span of 12 bases. Germline loops: CDR1 SEHNR, CDR2 FQNEAQ (reference sequence). The CDR3 coding sequence is TGTGCCAGCTCCCCGGCGAGGTCCTACGAGCAGTACTTC. It codes for CASSPARSYEQYF.

CDR3 DNA sequence: TGTGCCGGGTGGACAGGGGAAGCAGGGGCCAACGTCCTGACTTTC. It encodes CAGWTGEAGANVLTF. J is TRBJ2-6 and V is TRBV30; TRBD1 agrees at 9 bases. Germline V lookup: CDR1 GTSNPN, CDR2 SVGIG (reference sequence). V dropped 8 bases and J dropped 4; count of bases not matched to a gene: 9. The CDR3 runs to 15 residues. The full variable domain, completed using reference TRBV30 and TRBJ2-6, is SQTIHQWPATLVQPVGSPLSLECTVEGTSNPNLYWYRQAAGRGLQLLFYSVGIGQISSEVPQNLSASRPQDRQFILSSKKLLLSDSGFYLCAGWTGEAGANVLTFGAGSRLTVL.

This chain uses TRBV6-5 with TRBJ2-7, with TRBD1 matching over 8 bases. CDR1 MNHEY and CDR2 SVGAGI come from the germline V gene. The ends lost 6 bases at V and 3 bases at J; junction bases unmatched: 7. The CDR3 covers 14 residues. The CDR3 region has the DNA TGTGCCAGCAGGGGCCGGGACAGGCTCTACGAGCAGTACTTC. Encoded protein: CASRGRDRLYEQYF.

The J gene is TRBJ1-2, the V gene TRBV6-5; D remains unclear. This CDR3 has 13 residues. Trimming removed 0 bases from V and 8 bases from J, with 10 bases in between. Looked up from germline, CDR1 is MNHEY and CDR2 is SVGAGI. The CDR3 spells CASSYSILRGYTF. CDR3 DNA sequence: TGTGCCAGCAGTTACTCGATTCTGCGGGGCTACACCTTC.

The rearrangement uses TRBV5-1 and TRBJ1-1; no clear D gene. CDR3 length: 14 amino acids. Trimming took 2 bases from V and 0 from J, leaving 8 bases between them. The germline V gene has CDR1 SGHRS and CDR2 YFSETQ. The CDR3 loop reads CASSFGEMNTEAFF. The CDR3 DNA sequence: TGCGCCAGCAGCTTTGGAGAGATGAACACTGAAGCTTTCTTT.

V and J are TRBV6-5 and TRBJ2-5; 10 bases fit TRBD2. CDR3 length equals 16 residues. Germline CDR1 reads MNHEY; CDR2 reads SVGAGI. V shed 0 bases, J shed 5 bases, and the junction held 6 bases outside the gene matches. CDR3 coding DNA: TGTGCCAGCAGTTACTCTAGCGGGGGGTTTGGGGAGACCCAGTACTTC. This encodes CASSYSSGGFGETQYF.

CDR3 residues: CSVGLKSYNEQFF. In DNA, the CDR3 is TGCAGCGTTGGACTGAAGTCCTACAATGAGCAGTTCTTC. This chain links TRBV29-1 with TRBJ2-1; D call uncertain. The CDR3 runs 13 residues. Trimming pared 4 bases from V and 1 base from J, leaving 8 bases between. CDR1 and CDR2 (germline): SQVTM, ANQGSEA.

J is TRBJ2-3 and V is TRBV7-2, with 10 nucleotides matching TRBD2. The CDR3 extends over 15 amino acids. Germline V gene lookup returns CDR1 SGHTA and CDR2 FQGNSA. The junction had 4 bases not matched to a gene; V was cut back by 5 bases and J by 2 bases. CDR3 sequence: CASSKRGGPTDTQYF. Written as DNA, the CDR3 is TGTGCCAGCAGCAAGCGGGGGGGCCCCACAGATACGCAGTATTTT.

The chain employs TRBV5-1 and TRBJ2-3, with TRBD1 identical over 7 bases. The V gene end was trimmed by 4 bases and the J gene end by 3 bases; junction bases not matched to a gene: 11. CDR3 length equals 16 residues. Germline CDR1 and CDR2: SGHRS and YFSETQ. The CDR3 DNA reads as TGCGCCAGCAGCCACCCGAGACAGGGCGAGACAGATACGCAGTATTTT. Translation gives CASSHPRQGETDTQYF.

This chain links TRBV18 with TRBJ2-3; 7 bases map to TRBD1. V trimming: 2 bases; J trimming: 1 base; junction bases outside the gene matches: 9. The CDR3 is 17 amino acids. Germline CDR1 reads KGHSH; CDR2 reads LQKENI. The CDR3 region has the DNA TGTGCCAGCTCACCAGGGACAGCAATGTTCGGCACAGATACGCAGTATTTT. It codes for CASSPGTAMFGTDTQYF.

The chain combines TRBV29-1 with TRBJ1-2; 7 bases are a match to TRBD1. Germline CDR1 reads SQVTM; CDR2 reads ANQGSEA. This CDR3 has 15 amino acids. With 7 bases clipped from V and 3 bases from J, the junction kept 14 bases outside the gene matches. The DNA of the CDR3 is TGCAGCGCAACCCAGACAGGGCCCATTTACTATGGCTACACCTTC. It yields the protein CSATQTGPIYYGYTF.

This rearrangement joins TRBV6-6 to TRBJ2-5, with TRBD2 identical over 12 bases. The V gene end was trimmed by 4 bases and the J gene end by 3 bases; junction bases not matched to a gene: 3. The CDR3 length is 15 residues. CDR1 is MNHNY and CDR2 is SVGAGI in the germline V gene (reference sequence). In DNA form, the CDR3 reads TGTGCCAGCAGTTCACGGACTAGCGGGAAAGAGACCCAGTACTTC. Translated, it gives CASSSRTSGKETQYF.

The chain has TRBV19 and TRBJ2-5; 9 bases fit TRBD1. The CDR3 loop spans 16 amino acids. After removal of 4 bases from V and 4 bases from J, the junction contained 10 bases not matched to a gene. Germline V lookup: CDR1 LNHDA, CDR2 SQIVND (reference sequence). CDR3 nucleotides: TGTGCCAGTAGTAGAGGGTTGACAGGGGGAATAGAGACCCAGTACTTC. Translating it yields CASSRGLTGGIETQYF.

The J gene is TRBJ1-1, the V gene TRBV5-1, with unresolved D. V gave up 4 bases and J gave up 4 bases, with 8 bases separating them. The CDR3 is 12 residues long. Germline CDR1 and CDR2: SGHRS and YFSETQ. The CDR3 DNA sequence: TGCGCCAGCAGCGAGGTGACCACTGAAGCTTTCTTT. Its protein is CASSEVTTEAFF.

The V and J genes are TRBV29-1 and TRBJ2-3, with a weak D call TRBD1 (6 bases). The germline V and J ends were trimmed by 7 bases and 6 bases, with 20 bases remaining between them. CDR3 length: 14 amino acids. The germline CDR1 and CDR2 sequences are SQVTM and ANQGSEA. CDR3 amino acids: CSAVGASGSDTQYF. CDR3 in DNA: TGCAGCGCTGTGGGGGCCTCAGGGTCGGATACGCAGTATTTT.